These T cell receptor beta chains were read from a single sample in a study of memory CD4+ T cells and cytomegalovirus serostatus. Clones were sequenced by immunoSEQ multiplex PCR, and TCRdb holds only the in-frame ones, with some missing. The table shows under 65,000 clones, with under 80% occurring only once. Sequenced sample: memory CD4+ T cells from blood. The receptors were gathered from an adult in good health and CMV-seronegative. Both conserved end residues are part of each CDR3. A D gene is named only where the DNA matches it firmly. Rows may omit the clone size; those that give it use once, few, many or a size class.

clone_size: NA
j_call: TRBJ1-2
d_call: TRBD1
v_call: TRBV28
cdr3_nt: TGTGCCAGCAGGCGTGGGCCAGGGGGTAACTATGGCTACACCTTC
cdr3_aa: CASRRGPGGNYGYTF

clone_size: NA
j_call: TRBJ1-5
d_call: NA
v_call: TRBV11-2
cdr3_nt: TGTGCCAGCAGCTTAGATGTCCGGGACACCAATCAGCCCCAGCATTTT
cdr3_aa: CASSLDVRDTNQPQHF

clone_size: NA
j_call: TRBJ2-2
d_call: NA
v_call: TRBV19
cdr3_nt: TGTGCCAGTGCCGGGGGGCTGGACACCGGGGAGCTGTTTTTT
cdr3_aa: CASAGGLDTGELFF

clone_size: NA
j_call: TRBJ2-3
d_call: NA
v_call: TRBV5-6
cdr3_nt: TGTGCCAGCAGCCCGCCTTCCTCAGATACGCAGTATTTT
cdr3_aa: CASSPPSSDTQYF

clone_size: NA
j_call: TRBJ2-7
d_call: NA
v_call: TRBV7-6
cdr3_nt: TGTGCCAGCAGCGACCTAGGTGGTCCCTCCCACGAGCAGTACTTC
cdr3_aa: CASSDLGGPSHEQYF

clone_size: NA
j_call: TRBJ2-5
d_call: NA
v_call: TRBV7-9
cdr3_nt: TGTGCCAGCGGTAAACGAAGGGGGGAAGAGACCCAGTACTTC
cdr3_aa: CASGKRRGEETQYF

clone_size: NA
j_call: TRBJ2-1
d_call: TRBD1
v_call: TRBV25-1
cdr3_nt: TGTGCCAGCAGTGAATCGGCAGGGGGCGGCTCCTACAATGAGCAGTTCTTC
cdr3_aa: CASSESAGGGSYNEQFF

clone_size: once
j_call: TRBJ2-3
d_call: TRBD2
v_call: TRBV2
cdr3_nt: TGTGCCAGCAGTCCGGGACTAGGGGGAGATACGCAGTATTTT
cdr3_aa: CASSPGLGGDTQYF

clone_size: NA
j_call: TRBJ2-7
d_call: NA
v_call: TRBV10-3
cdr3_nt: TGTGCCATCAACGAACAGGGCCTTAGCTCCTACGAGCAGTACTTC
cdr3_aa: CAINEQGLSSYEQYF

clone_size: NA
j_call: TRBJ2-4
d_call: TRBD2
v_call: TRBV28
cdr3_nt: TGTGCCAGCAGGACCCGGACTAGCGGAAGTCGGCCAACCTCTCAAAACATTCAGTACTTC
cdr3_aa: CASRTRTSGSRPTSQNIQYF

clone_size: NA
j_call: TRBJ1-5
d_call: NA
v_call: TRBV5-8
cdr3_nt: TGTGCCAGCAGCTTGGACGCCGACAGGTCCTGGAATCAGCCCCAGCATTTT
cdr3_aa: CASSLDADRSWNQPQHF

clone_size: NA
j_call: TRBJ2-2
d_call: NA
v_call: TRBV29-1
cdr3_nt: TGCAGCGTTGAATGGGGGAGGACCGGGGAGCTGTTTTTT
cdr3_aa: CSVEWGRTGELFF

clone_size: NA
j_call: TRBJ1-1
d_call: NA
v_call: TRBV30
cdr3_nt: TGTGCCTGGAGTGTATCCTGGGACACTGAAGCTTTCTTT
cdr3_aa: CAWSVSWDTEAFF

clone_size: NA
j_call: TRBJ1-2
d_call: TRBD1
v_call: TRBV28
cdr3_nt: TGTGCCACCGCGGACAGGCCCGTCTATGGCTACACCTTC
cdr3_aa: CATADRPVYGYTF

clone_size: NA
j_call: TRBJ1-3
d_call: NA
v_call: TRBV5-1
cdr3_nt: TGCGCCAGCAGCTTGGATCCGGGCTCTGGAAACACCATATATTTT
cdr3_aa: CASSLDPGSGNTIYF

clone_size: NA
j_call: TRBJ1-4
d_call: NA
v_call: TRBV28
cdr3_nt: TGTGCCAGCAGTCCACCGGGGACATACGAAAAACTGTTTTTT
cdr3_aa: CASSPPGTYEKLFF

clone_size: NA
j_call: TRBJ2-7
d_call: NA
v_call: TRBV6-5
cdr3_nt: TGTGCCAGCGGGGAGCGGGACAACTACGAGCAGTACTTC
cdr3_aa: CASGERDNYEQYF

clone_size: NA
j_call: TRBJ2-1
d_call: TRBD2
v_call: TRBV5-6
cdr3_nt: TGTGCCAGCAGCAGAAGACTAGCGGACGACAATGAGCAGTTCTTC
cdr3_aa: CASSRRLADDNEQFF

clone_size: NA
j_call: TRBJ1-2
d_call: NA
v_call: TRBV21-1
cdr3_nt: TGTGCCAGCAGCAAAGCGTCTCTAAGTTTGGGGTTCGGTGGCTACACCTTC
cdr3_aa: CASSKASLSLGFGGYTF

clone_size: NA
j_call: TRBJ1-2
d_call: NA
v_call: TRBV11-2
cdr3_nt: TGTGCCAGCACCAACAGGAACTATGGCTACACCTTC
cdr3_aa: CASTNRNYGYTF

clone_size: NA
j_call: TRBJ2-7
d_call: NA
v_call: TRBV5-1
cdr3_nt: TGCGCCAGCAGCTTGGCCGGGGGCAGTTTCCACGAGCAGTACTTC
cdr3_aa: CASSLAGGSFHEQYF

clone_size: NA
j_call: TRBJ1-5
d_call: NA
v_call: TRBV27
cdr3_nt: TGTGCCAGCAGTCTAGGCCCACGCGGCAGGGGAGGCAATCAGCCCCAGCATTTT
cdr3_aa: CASSLGPRGRGGNQPQHF

clone_size: NA
j_call: TRBJ2-3
d_call: TRBD2
v_call: TRBV27
cdr3_nt: TGTGCCAGCAGTTTAAGTTCTAGCGGGAGTGATACGCAGTATTTT
cdr3_aa: CASSLSSSGSDTQYF

clone_size: few
j_call: TRBJ2-1
d_call: NA
v_call: TRBV28
cdr3_nt: TGTGCCAGCAGTTTATGGGGGAGAGATGAGCAGTTCTTC
cdr3_aa: CASSLWGRDEQFF

clone_size: NA
j_call: TRBJ1-3
d_call: NA
v_call: TRBV14
cdr3_nt: TGTGCCAGCAGCCGAGACAGTTCTGGAAACACCATATATTTT
cdr3_aa: CASSRDSSGNTIYF

clone_size: NA
j_call: TRBJ2-2
d_call: TRBD2
v_call: TRBV9
cdr3_nt: TGTGCCAGCAGCACGGGACTAGCGAACACCGGGGAGCTGTTTTTT
cdr3_aa: CASSTGLANTGELFF

clone_size: NA
j_call: TRBJ2-1
d_call: NA
v_call: TRBV28
cdr3_nt: TGTGCCAGCCCGTGGGCAGGGGAGGACTACAATGAGCAGTTCTTC
cdr3_aa: CASPWAGEDYNEQFF

clone_size: NA
j_call: TRBJ2-2
d_call: NA
v_call: TRBV7-9
cdr3_nt: TGTGCCAGCAGAGAAAACAGGGCGCTTACCGGGGAGCTGTTTTTT
cdr3_aa: CASRENRALTGELFF

clone_size: NA
j_call: TRBJ2-7
d_call: TRBD2
v_call: TRBV28
cdr3_nt: TGTGCCAGCAGTTCCCCTGCGGGAGGGCGGTATTACGAGCAGTACTTC
cdr3_aa: CASSSPAGGRYYEQYF

clone_size: NA
j_call: TRBJ1-1
d_call: TRBD1
v_call: TRBV27
cdr3_nt: TGTGCCAGCAGTTTAGGCTCGGGCAGGGGGCTCACTGAAGCTTTCTTT
cdr3_aa: CASSLGSGRGLTEAFF

clone_size: NA
j_call: TRBJ2-1
d_call: TRBD2
v_call: TRBV7-3
cdr3_nt: TGTGCCAGCAGCGGACTAGGGAACAATGAGCAGTTCTTC
cdr3_aa: CASSGLGNNEQFF

clone_size: NA
j_call: TRBJ2-7
d_call: TRBD2
v_call: TRBV5-1
cdr3_nt: TGCGCCAGCAGCCCAGGGACTAGCGGGAGGGCCAGGTACGAGCAGTACTTC
cdr3_aa: CASSPGTSGRARYEQYF

clone_size: few
j_call: TRBJ2-7
d_call: NA
v_call: TRBV13
cdr3_nt: TGTGCCAGCAGCTTCTCCACTAGCTTCGAGCAGTACTTC
cdr3_aa: CASSFSTSFEQYF

clone_size: NA
j_call: TRBJ1-1
d_call: NA
v_call: TRBV6-1
cdr3_nt: TGTGCCAGCAGTTCTCTTTGGGGCACTGAAGCTTTCTTT
cdr3_aa: CASSSLWGTEAFF

clone_size: NA
j_call: TRBJ2-1
d_call: NA
v_call: TRBV6-6
cdr3_nt: TGTGCCAGCACCTCGCGGAATGAGCAGTTCTTC
cdr3_aa: CASTSRNEQFF

clone_size: once
j_call: TRBJ2-6
d_call: NA
v_call: TRBV7-9
cdr3_nt: TGTGCCAGCAGCTTAGATCCCAGGGTAGGATCTGGGGCCAACGTCCTGACTTTC
cdr3_aa: CASSLDPRVGSGANVLTF

clone_size: NA
j_call: TRBJ2-3
d_call: NA
v_call: TRBV28
cdr3_nt: TGTGCCAGCAGTTTTAATTCGAGGGTACAGGATACTACGCAGTATTTT
cdr3_aa: CASSFNSRVQDTTQYF

clone_size: NA
j_call: TRBJ2-7
d_call: TRBD1
v_call: TRBV5-1
cdr3_nt: TGCGCCAGCAGCTTGCCCTCGCAGGGGGATAACGAGCAGTACTTC
cdr3_aa: CASSLPSQGDNEQYF

clone_size: NA
j_call: TRBJ1-1
d_call: NA
v_call: TRBV5-4
cdr3_nt: TGTGCCAGCAGCTCGGTTGGGGTGAACACTGAAGCTTTCTTT
cdr3_aa: CASSSVGVNTEAFF

clone_size: few
j_call: TRBJ2-3
d_call: NA
v_call: TRBV28
cdr3_nt: TGTGCCAGCAGTTTATTTGGGGGAGGAAGCACAGATACGCAGTATTTT
cdr3_aa: CASSLFGGGSTDTQYF

clone_size: NA
j_call: TRBJ2-3
d_call: TRBD1
v_call: TRBV5-8
cdr3_nt: TGTGCCAGCAGCCAGGGGGACAGATCGGATACGCAGTATTTT
cdr3_aa: CASSQGDRSDTQYF

clone_size: once
j_call: TRBJ2-1
d_call: TRBD1
v_call: TRBV12-5
cdr3_nt: TGTGCTAGTGGTCCCAACGGGGACAGGGGTAGGTTCTTC
cdr3_aa: CASGPNGDRGRFF

clone_size: NA
j_call: TRBJ2-5
d_call: NA
v_call: TRBV7-2
cdr3_nt: TGTGCCAGCAGCCCCCGCGCCGCGGGGTACCAAGAGACCCAGTACTTC
cdr3_aa: CASSPRAAGYQETQYF

clone_size: few
j_call: TRBJ2-3
d_call: NA
v_call: TRBV4-1
cdr3_nt: TGCGCCAGCAGCCGGAGCACAGATACGCAGTATTTT
cdr3_aa: CASSRSTDTQYF

clone_size: NA
j_call: TRBJ2-5
d_call: NA
v_call: TRBV11-1
cdr3_nt: TGTGCCAGCAGCTCCAGAGAGCGTCAAGAGACCCAGTACTTC
cdr3_aa: CASSSRERQETQYF

clone_size: NA
j_call: TRBJ2-2
d_call: NA
v_call: TRBV2
cdr3_nt: TGTGCCAGCAGGATAGGGATGGCCGGGGAGCTGTTTTTT
cdr3_aa: CASRIGMAGELFF

clone_size: NA
j_call: TRBJ1-1
d_call: NA
v_call: TRBV7-2
cdr3_nt: TGTGCCAGCAGCTTAAGTCGTGTTGGGGGCAGGGGGAACACTGAAGCTTTCTTT
cdr3_aa: CASSLSRVGGRGNTEAFF

clone_size: NA
j_call: TRBJ1-5
d_call: TRBD1
v_call: TRBV6-5
cdr3_nt: TGTGCCAGCAGTCGTAGGACAGGGTACAATCAGCCCCAGCATTTT
cdr3_aa: CASSRRTGYNQPQHF

clone_size: NA
j_call: TRBJ1-2
d_call: NA
v_call: TRBV4-1
cdr3_nt: TGCGCCAGCAGCCAAGAGCAGGGAAGGAACTATGGCTACACCTTC
cdr3_aa: CASSQEQGRNYGYTF

clone_size: NA
j_call: TRBJ1-5
d_call: NA
v_call: TRBV6-1
cdr3_nt: TGTGCCAGCACCTCCTTGCAGGGGCGCAATCAGCCCCAGCATTTT
cdr3_aa: CASTSLQGRNQPQHF

clone_size: NA
j_call: TRBJ2-7
d_call: TRBD2
v_call: TRBV9
cdr3_nt: TGTGCCAGCGGCGGGACTAGTAGAACTTACGAGCGGTACTTC
cdr3_aa: CASGGTSRTYERYF

clone_size: NA
j_call: TRBJ2-5
d_call: TRBD1
v_call: TRBV5-4
cdr3_nt: TGTGCCAGCAGCTTACAGGGGGCAGGGGAGACCCAGTACTTC
cdr3_aa: CASSLQGAGETQYF

clone_size: NA
j_call: TRBJ2-5
d_call: TRBD1
v_call: TRBV19
cdr3_nt: TGTGCCAGTAGTATAGGACAGGGGGCGGAGACCCAGTACTTC
cdr3_aa: CASSIGQGAETQYF

clone_size: NA
j_call: TRBJ1-1
d_call: NA
v_call: TRBV5-5
cdr3_nt: TGTGCCAGCAGTCATCAGGGAACTGAAGCTTTCTTT
cdr3_aa: CASSHQGTEAFF